Shown below are 13 T cell receptor beta chains from a single sample sequenced in a study of blood T cell repertoires in COVID-19. Sequencing used immunoSEQ multiplex PCR; TCRdb keeps in-frame clones, though not all of them. The table includes 400,000 to 550,000 clones, approximately 90% detected once. The sample consisted of PBMCs or T cells enriched from blood (not recorded which). The receptor set was obtained from a woman between 18 and 29 years old with acute COVID-19.

This rearrangement joins TRBV27 to TRBJ1-4, with a possible D match to TRBD1 (5 bases). Germline CDR1 and CDR2: MNHEY and SMNVEV (reference sequence). V was trimmed by 2 bases and J by 7 bases, leaving 20 bases between them. This CDR3 spans 17 amino acids. CDR3: CASSLRRVQGLREKLFF. CDR3 DNA: TGTGCCAGCAGTTTACGCAGGGTTCAAGGCTTGCGTGAAAAACTGTTTTTT.

The genes are TRBV13 and TRBJ2-3, with TRBD2 matching 11 bases. Per the germline V gene, CDR1 is PRHDT and CDR2 is FYEKMQ (reference sequence). This CDR3 is 15 amino acids long. V gave up 4 bases and J gave up 4 bases; unmatched junction bases: 4. In DNA, the CDR3 is TGTGCCAGCAGCTCGATTAGCGGGGGGGCAGATACGCAGTATTTT. It yields the protein CASSSISGGADTQYF.

This chain joins TRBV4-3 and TRBJ1-2, with D uncertain. In germline, CDR1 is LGHNA, CDR2 YSLEER. CDR3 length: 11 amino acids. V was trimmed by 0 bases and J by 11 bases, leaving 7 bases between them. The CDR3 sequence: CASSQEQWYTF. DNA of the CDR3: TGCGCCAGCAGCCAAGAACAGTGGTACACCTTC.

V is TRBV7-2 and J is TRBJ2-6; unclear D gene. The germline CDR1 and CDR2 sequences are SGHTA and FQGNSA. Trimming shortened V by 7 bases and J by 0 bases, and 4 bases separated the two germline ends. There are 13 residues in the CDR3. The CDR3 region has the DNA TGTGCCAGCACGAGCTCTGGGGCCAACGTCCTGACTTTC. Its translation: CASTSSGANVLTF.

The rearrangement links TRBV5-6 to TRBJ1-4; no definite D call. The CDR3 extends over 16 amino acids. Trimming removed 1 base from V and 0 bases from J, with 10 bases in between. Germline values: CDR1 SGHDT, CDR2 YYEEEE. The chain's CDR3 is CASSLSEKATNEKLFF. The CDR3, as DNA: TGTGCCAGCAGCTTGTCGGAGAAGGCAACTAATGAAAAACTGTTTTTT.

The CDR3 region is CASSFEGPQHF. The CDR3 DNA is TGTGCCAGCAGCTTTGAGGGGCCCCAGCATTTT. The chain couples TRBV7-9 to TRBJ1-5, with D uncertain. The germline gives CDR1 SEHNR, CDR2 FQNEAQ (reference sequence). V gave up 3 bases and J gave up 9 bases, with 6 bases separating them. CDR3 length: 11 residues.

This clone was observed a single time. This rearrangement joins TRBV19 to TRBJ1-4; 8 bases fit TRBD1. The V gene's germline CDR1 is LNHDA and CDR2 SQIVND (reference sequence). This CDR3 has 16 amino acids. V gave up 5 bases and J gave up 7 bases; unmatched junction bases: 12. The CDR3 is CASSPYPGTGSEKLFF. The CDR3 DNA sequence: TGTGCCAGTAGTCCATATCCCGGGACAGGATCTGAAAAACTGTTTTTT.

The V and J genes are TRBV18 and TRBJ1-6, with 9 bases lining up with TRBD1. With 3 bases clipped from V and 14 bases from J, the junction kept 5 bases outside the gene matches. The CDR3 runs to 13 residues. Germline assignment: CDR1 KGHSH and CDR2 LQKENI. CDR3 protein: CASSPDRGEALHF. Here the CDR3 DNA reads TGTGCCAGCTCACCCGACAGGGGGGAGGCCCTCCACTTT.

This sequence joins TRBV6-5 and TRBJ2-7, with D uncertain. Trimming pared 1 base from V and 3 bases from J, leaving 13 bases between. The CDR3 totals 15 residues. CDR1 is MNHEY, CDR2 SVGAGI, per germline. CDR3 DNA: TGTGCCAGCAGTTACTTGGGCCCCTCCTACTACGAGCAGTACTTC. This encodes CASSYLGPSYYEQYF.

The chain is built from TRBV6-5 and TRBJ2-7; 11 bases agree with TRBD2. J was trimmed by 4 bases and V by 9 bases; bases with no gene match: 5. Per the germline V gene, CDR1 is MNHEY and CDR2 is SVGAGI. The CDR3 totals 13 residues. CDR3 sequence: CASLSGRGYEQYF. CDR3 sequence (DNA): TGTGCCAGTCTTAGCGGGAGGGGGTACGAGCAGTACTTC.

The rearrangement uses TRBV30 and TRBJ1-3; D gene uncertain. Per the germline V gene, CDR1 is GTSNPN and CDR2 is SVGIG (reference sequence). The CDR3 runs 13 residues. V gave up 8 bases and J gave up 2 bases, with 13 bases separating them. CDR3 nucleotides: TGTGCCCTGGAGGTGGCGGCTGGAAACACCATATATTTT. As protein: CALEVAAGNTIYF. The entire variable domain, with the rest obtained from reference TRBV30 and TRBJ1-3, is as follows: SQTIHQWPATLVQPVGSPLSLECTVEGTSNPNLYWYRQAAGRGLQLLFYSVGIGQISSEVPQNLSASRPQDRQFILSSKKLLLSDSGFYLCALEVAAGNTIYFGEGSWLTVV.

The chain carries TRBV6-5 and TRBJ2-7; possibly TRBD1 for D (6 bases). Germline values: CDR1 MNHEY, CDR2 SVGAGI. V lost 5 bases to trimming and J lost 4 bases, with 12 bases between them. The CDR3 sequence is 13 residues long. Here the CDR3 reads CASSLGQLYEQYF. The CDR3 bases are TGTGCCAGCAGTCTCGGACAGTTATACGAGCAGTACTTC.

The chain has TRBV29-1 and TRBJ2-2; the D gene is possibly TRBD1 (6 bases). V was clipped by 3 bases and J by 4 bases, with 12 bases between them. This CDR3 has 14 residues. Germline-derived CDR1 and CDR2 are SQVTM and ANQGSEA. CDR3 sequence reads: CSVEAQGFTGELFF. The CDR3 DNA reads as TGCAGCGTTGAGGCACAGGGATTCACCGGGGAGCTGTTTTTT.